One and the same sample provided the 13 T cell receptor beta chains below, sequenced in a study of CD8+CD57+ T cells in acquired aplastic anemia. Patients who underwent sequencing had shown CD8+CD57+ cell expansion by flow cytometry. TCR beta VDJ and CDR3 profiles were obtained from a genomic DNA template. Each CDR3 protein is one row after TCRdb ran MiXCR on the reads. The sample includes about 200,000 distinct CDR3 sequences, roughly 45% of them seen just once. Sequencing input: sorted CD4+, CD8+, or CD8+CD57+ T cells (not recorded which) from PBMCs. The receptors derive from a human donor with aplastic anemia.

In this sample, this clonotype turned up many times. The chain joins TRBV5-1 to TRBJ1-2; possible D gene TRBD1, 6 bases. Trimming cost V 0 bases and J 8 bases, with 17 bases left between them. Germline V lookup: CDR1 SGHRS, CDR2 YFSETQ. The CDR3 totals 15 residues. The CDR3 bases are TGCGCCAGCAGCTTGGAGAAGCAGGGGATGGGCGGCTACACCTTC. Translating gives CASSLEKQGMGGYTF.

This clonotype has just one count. The rearrangement joins TRBV2 to TRBJ2-3, with D possibly being TRBD1 (6 bases). Germline values: CDR1 SNHLY, CDR2 FYNNEI. The V gene lost 7 bases and the J gene lost 3 bases, with 17 bases spanning the gap. CDR3 length: 15 amino acids. The CDR3 loop is CASNVWQGLTDTQYF. As DNA, the CDR3 is TGTGCCAGCAATGTCTGGCAGGGGTTAACAGATACGCAGTATTTT.

The rearrangement uses TRBV25-1 and TRBJ2-3; 7 bases match TRBD1. The germline gives CDR1 MGHDK, CDR2 SYGVNS. V trimming: 4 bases; J trimming: 3 bases; junction bases outside the gene matches: 13. The CDR3 is 17 amino acids. The CDR3 region is CASSGTFGTEWTDTQYF. DNA for the CDR3: TGTGCCAGCAGTGGGACTTTCGGGACAGAATGGACAGATACGCAGTATTTT.

This clonotype was seen many times. The chain joins TRBV6-1 to TRBJ2-7; TRBD1 matches at 7 bases. This CDR3 comprises 15 residues. Trimming at V came to 7 bases and at J to 3 bases, leaving 12 bases not matched to a gene. CDR1 and CDR2 (germline): MNHNS, SASEGT. The CDR3 nucleotides read TGTGCCAGCAATAAGGGGGCAAAAACGGGCTACGAGCAGTACTTC. This gives the protein CASNKGAKTGYEQYF.

The chain joins TRBV6-5 to TRBJ1-2; TRBD1 might be the D (5 bases). V shed 2 bases and J shed 8 bases, with 9 bases lying between them. The CDR3 is 12 residues long. Germline V gene data show CDR1 as MNHEY and CDR2 as SVGAGI. In nucleotides, the CDR3 is TGTGCCAGCAGTTACCAGGGCTACGGCTACACCTTC. Its translation is CASSYQGYGYTF.

This clonotype occurred many times. V gene TRBV5-1 combines with J gene TRBJ2-7; no clear D gene. The CDR3 is 13 residues long. V lost 1 base and J lost 7, with 12 bases in between. Germline values: CDR1 SGHRS, CDR2 YFSETQ. The CDR3 region is CASSLLPGGEQYF. CDR3 bases: TGCGCCAGCAGCTTGCTCCCCGGTGGGGAGCAGTACTTC. The full variable domain, completed using reference TRBV5-1 and TRBJ2-7, is KAGVTQTPRYLIKTRGQQVTLSCSPISGHRSVSWYQQTPGQGLQFLFEYFSETQRNKGNFPGRFSGRQFSNSRSEMNVSTLELGDSALYLCASSLLPGGEQYFGPGTRLTVT.

J is TRBJ2-1 and V is TRBV7-4, with TRBD2 matching 10 bases. The germline V gene has CDR1 SGHVT and CDR2 SQSDAQ. The V gene end was trimmed by 1 base and the J gene end by 2 bases; junction bases not matched to a gene: 8. The CDR3 sequence is 18 residues long. Here the CDR3 reads CASSLDLSSGGPYNEQFF. Here the CDR3 DNA reads TGTGCCAGCAGCTTAGACTTGAGTAGCGGGGGGCCCTACAATGAGCAGTTCTTC.

This clonotype showed up just a few times. The V gene is TRBV10-3, the J gene TRBJ2-5; a weak D match, TRBD2 (5 bases). The V end was cut by 2 bases, the J end by 4 bases, with 11 bases between. The CDR3 is 14 amino acids. CDR1 ENHRY and CDR2 SYGVKD come from the germline V gene. Written as DNA, the CDR3 is TGTGCCATCAGTGAGAACAGAGGAGGAGAGACCCAGTACTTC. It encodes CAISENRGGETQYF.

This chain joins TRBV5-4 and TRBJ2-7; TRBD1 might be the D (5 bases). The CDR3 totals 12 residues. Trimming shortened V by 3 bases and J by 3 bases, and 7 bases separated the two germline ends. Germline lookup yields CDR1 SGHNT and CDR2 YYREEE (reference sequence). The CDR3 DNA follows: TGTGCCAGCAGCTGGACAATCTACGAGCAGTACTTC. Residues: CASSWTIYEQYF.

This clonotype was found a few times. The chain is built from TRBV20-1 and TRBJ1-5; perhaps TRBD1 as D (6 bases). The CDR3 consists of 11 residues. Trimming removed 6 bases at V and 11 bases at J, with 14 bases between. Per germline, CDR1 DFQATT and CDR2 SNEGSKA (reference sequence). The CDR3 nucleotides are TGCAGTGCGGGACACCAAGAGACCCAGCATTTT. This codes for CSAGHQETQHF.

This clonotype was counted ten times or more. The chain is built from TRBV2 and TRBJ1-1, with D possibly TRBD1 on 6 matching bases. CDR1 and CDR2 from the germline V gene are SNHLY and FYNNEI. The CDR3 sequence is 15 residues long. Trimming stripped 4 bases from V and 3 bases from J, with 15 bases between. CDR3 sequence: CASSVQRGVDTEAFF. CDR3 nucleotide sequence: TGTGCCAGCAGTGTGCAGAGGGGGGTGGACACTGAAGCTTTCTTT.

This rearrangement joins TRBV2 to TRBJ2-1; D assignment may be TRBD1 or TRBD2 (6 bases each). The V end was cut by 1 base, the J end by 3 bases, with 10 bases between. This CDR3 contains 15 residues. Germline V gene sequence: CDR1 SNHLY, CDR2 FYNNEI. The CDR3 DNA sequence: TGTGCCAGCAGTGAAGGGGGGGCCTTCTACAATGAGCAGTTCTTC. Residues: CASSEGGAFYNEQFF.

This clonotype was seen repeatedly, ten times or more. The chain employs TRBV5-1 and TRBJ1-1; 12 bases match TRBD1. This CDR3 comprises 17 residues. The J segment lost 1 base and the V segment lost 7 bases, leaving 11 bases of the junction unmatched. Germline CDR1 SGHRS, CDR2 YFSETQ. In DNA form, the CDR3 reads TGCGCCAGCCTGGGGACAGGGGGCGAAGTTAGGAACACTGAAGCTTTCTTT. It yields the protein CASLGTGGEVRNTEAFF.